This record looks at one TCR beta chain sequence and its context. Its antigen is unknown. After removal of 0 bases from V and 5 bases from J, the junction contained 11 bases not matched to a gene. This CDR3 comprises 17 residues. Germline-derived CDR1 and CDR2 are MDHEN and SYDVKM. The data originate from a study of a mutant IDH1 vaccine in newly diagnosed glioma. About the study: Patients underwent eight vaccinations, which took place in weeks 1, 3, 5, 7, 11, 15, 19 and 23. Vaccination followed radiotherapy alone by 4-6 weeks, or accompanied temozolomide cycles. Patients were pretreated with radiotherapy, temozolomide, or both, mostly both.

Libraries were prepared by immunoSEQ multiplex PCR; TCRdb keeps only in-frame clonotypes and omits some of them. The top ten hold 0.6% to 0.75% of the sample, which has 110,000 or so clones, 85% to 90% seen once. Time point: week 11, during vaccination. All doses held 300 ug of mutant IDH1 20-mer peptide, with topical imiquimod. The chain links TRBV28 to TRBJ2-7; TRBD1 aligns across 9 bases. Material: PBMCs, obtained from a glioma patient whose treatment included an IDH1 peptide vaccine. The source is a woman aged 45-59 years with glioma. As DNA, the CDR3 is TGTGCCAGCAGTTTATGGGGAGTACAGGGGGCAAAGCACGAGCAGTACTTC. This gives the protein CASSLWGVQGAKHEQYF. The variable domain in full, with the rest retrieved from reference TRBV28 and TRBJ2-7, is DVKVTQSSRYLVKRTGEKVFLECVQDMDHENMFWYRQDPGLGLRLIYFSYDVKMKEKGDIPEGYSVSREKKERFSLILESASTNQTSMYLCASSLWGVQGAKHEQYFGPGTRLTVT.